These 8 T cell receptor beta chains originate from one sample sequenced in a study of shared clonotypes between healthy human individuals. Libraries were prepared by immunoSEQ multiplex PCR; TCRdb keeps only in-frame clonotypes and omits some of them. The repertoire holds about 1 million clones, with around 75% as singletons. The sample was memory CD4+ T cells sorted from blood. Specified subset: CD45RA-negative fraction. The receptors originated from a man aged 18 to 30 in good health.

This clone was counted only a few times. The CDR3 protein is CASSWPGQPDFSGNTIYF. CDR3 coding DNA: TGTGCCAGCAGCTGGCCCGGACAGCCAGATTTCTCTGGAAACACCATATATTTT. V gene TRBV6-4 combines with J gene TRBJ1-3; weak D call: TRBD1 (6 bases). Germline V lookup: CDR1 MRHNA, CDR2 SNTAGT. V was trimmed by 6 bases and J by 0 bases, leaving 21 bases between them. The CDR3 has 18 amino acids.

The chain carries TRBV6-1 and TRBJ1-3; 7 nucleotides match TRBD1. This CDR3 is 16 amino acids long. The germline CDR1 and CDR2 sequences are MNHNS and SASEGT. Trimming cost V 1 base and J 0 bases; bases outside gene matches: 3. The CDR3 DNA reads as TGTGCCAGCAGTGAAGGGACAGGAGGCTCTGGAAACACCATATATTTT. Amino acid sequence: CASSEGTGGSGNTIYF.

This clone was seen a handful of times. V and J are TRBV29-1 and TRBJ1-1, with D tentatively TRBD1 (6 bases). With 8 bases removed from V and 8 bases from J, the gap between germline ends came to 12 bases. This CDR3 comprises 10 residues. Germline V lookup: CDR1 SQVTM, CDR2 ANQGSEA. The CDR3 nucleotides read TGCAGCATTTGGACAGTCGAAGCTTTCTTT. Protein: CSIWTVEAFF. Combining the CDR3 with reference TRBV29-1 and TRBJ1-1 gives the whole variable domain SAVISQKPSRDICQRGTSLTIQCQVDSQVTMMFWYRQQPGQSLTLIATANQGSEATYESGFVIDKFPISRPNLTFSTLTVSNMSPEDSSIYLCSIWTVEAFFGQGTRLTVV.

J is TRBJ2-3 and V is TRBV9; no clear D. Trimming took 2 bases from V and 14 from J, leaving 15 bases between them. The CDR3 spans 12 residues. Germline V gene sequence: CDR1 SGDLS, CDR2 YYNGEE. CDR3 amino acids: CASSVGPRNLYF. CDR3 DNA: TGTGCCAGCAGCGTCGGACCCCGTAACCTGTATTTT.

This clone was seen more than once but under ten times. As DNA, the CDR3 is TGTGCCAGCAGCCCACAGAGGACGGGAACTGAAGCTTTCTTT. Its translation is CASSPQRTGTEAFF. The chain joins TRBV9 to TRBJ1-1; D is ambiguous. Trimming removed 4 bases from V and 5 bases from J, with 15 bases in between. The CDR3 totals 14 residues. Looked up from germline, CDR1 is SGDLS and CDR2 is YYNGEE.

CDR3 protein: CASSYDPTGSYEQYF. The CDR3 DNA reads as TGTGCCAGCAGTTACGATCCGACCGGGAGCTACGAGCAGTACTTC. The chain recombines TRBV6-5 with TRBJ2-7, with D possibly matching TRBD2 (6 bases). The V gene lost 2 bases and the J gene lost 3 bases, with 14 bases spanning the gap. The CDR3 totals 15 residues. Germline assignment: CDR1 MNHEY and CDR2 SVGAGI.

This clone has a single count. The rearrangement uses TRBV7-8 and TRBJ2-3; D is uncertain. Germline-derived CDR1 and CDR2 are SGHVS and FQNEAQ. V was pared by 1 base and J by 6 bases, with 20 bases between. This CDR3 region has 17 residues. The CDR3 nucleotides read TGTGCCAGCAGCTTAGGCCGCTCGGACCCTAATTTGGATACGCAGTATTTT. The encoded protein is CASSLGRSDPNLDTQYF.

This chain joins TRBV5-1 and TRBJ2-1; TRBD1 matches 8 bases. With V trimmed by 4 bases and J by 3 bases, 6 bases remained unmatched. The CDR3 contains 15 residues. The germline gives CDR1 SGHRS, CDR2 YFSETQ. Here the CDR3 DNA reads TGCGCCAGCAGCCGCGGGGACAGGCTCTACAATGAGCAGTTCTTC. Translation gives CASSRGDRLYNEQFF.